The 2 T cell receptor beta chains below all came from one sample that was sequenced in a study of T cell responses to AZD1222 COVID-19 vaccine. TCRdb keeps only in-frame clones here, not all; method: immunoSEQ multiplex PCR. The data show approximately 130,000 clones, 70% to 90% seen once. Sample: peripheral blood, taken 28 days after the second dose of the MenACWY control vaccine. The receptors derive from an adult who received the MenACWY meningococcal vaccine as a control.

V and J are TRBV19 and TRBJ2-5, with TRBD2 matching 8 bases. The germline CDR1 and CDR2 sequences are LNHDA and SQIVND (reference sequence). The ends lost 3 bases at V and 4 bases at J; junction bases unmatched: 7. The CDR3 is 15 residues long. Here the CDR3 reads CASSIPAGGGETQYF. As DNA, the CDR3 is TGTGCCAGTAGTATCCCCGCGGGGGGAGGAGAGACCCAGTACTTC.

This chain links TRBV7-2 with TRBJ1-1, with D unresolved. The CDR3 loop spans 14 amino acids. The germline CDR1 and CDR2 sequences are SGHTA and FQGNSA. The V end was cut by 2 bases, the J end by 4 bases, with 11 bases between. CDR3: CASSLNPAGTEAFF. The CDR3, as DNA: TGTGCCAGCAGCTTAAATCCAGCGGGCACTGAAGCTTTCTTT.